These 6 T cell receptor beta chains were sequenced from one sample in a study of shared T cell receptors in the human thymus. Only in-frame clones appear in the TCRdb table, and some are missing; sequencing was by immunoSEQ multiplex PCR. The top ten hold 0.0095% to 0.011% of the sample, which has 550,000 to 800,000 clones, 70% to 90% seen once. The same specimen was also included in a second study, on human thymus T cells.

What was sequenced was thymocytes. The source is a girl under three years old with a congenital heart defect.

The chain employs TRBV18 and TRBJ1-2, with 11 positions matching TRBD1. V was clipped by 6 bases and J by 6 bases; unmatched bases: 6. CDR1 is KGHSH, CDR2 LQKENI, per germline. CDR3 length: 14 amino acids. CDR3 sequence: CASSPGQGGNGYTF. For the CDR3, the DNA is TGTGCCAGCTCGCCGGGACAGGGGGGGAATGGCTACACCTTC.

The V and J genes are TRBV5-1 and TRBJ1-6; possible D gene TRBD1, 5 bases. The CDR3 has 13 amino acids. V dropped 0 bases and J dropped 8 bases, with 6 bases sitting between them. CDR1 and CDR2 (germline): SGHRS, YFSETQ. CDR3 coding DNA: TGCGCCAGCAGCTTGGCCAGGGATTCACCCCTCCACTTT. Amino acid sequence: CASSLARDSPLHF.

V usage is TRBV29-1 and J usage is TRBJ2-3, with TRBD2 matching 14 bases. The length of the CDR3 is 20 residues. J was trimmed by 1 base and V by 6 bases; bases with no gene match: 18. Germline CDR1 is SQVTM and CDR2 is ANQGSEA. CDR3 sequence (DNA): TGCAGCGTCCCATCCGCCGGACTAGCGGGGGGAGGACTAGGCACAGATACGCAGTATTTT. Amino acids: CSVPSAGLAGGGLGTDTQYF.

The J gene is TRBJ2-2, the V gene TRBV7-3, with 9 nucleotides matching TRBD1. V was clipped by 4 bases and J by 4 bases; unmatched bases: 7. Germline V gene lookup returns CDR1 SGHTA and CDR2 FQGTGA. This CDR3 region has 16 residues. DNA of the CDR3: TGTGCCAGCAGCTCGCTACAGGGGGCGGTCACCGGGGAGCTGTTTTTT. Amino acids: CASSSLQGAVTGELFF.

This clone occurred once. The chain recombines TRBV15 with TRBJ1-2; perhaps TRBD1 as D (5 bases). The CDR3 runs to 16 residues. Trimming pared 4 bases from V and 0 bases from J, leaving 15 bases between. The germline gives CDR1 LNHNV, CDR2 YYDKDF (reference sequence). The DNA for the CDR3 is TGTGCCACCAGCACCCGAAAGGGGAATTCTAACTATGGCTACACCTTC. It yields the protein CATSTRKGNSNYGYTF.

This chain joins TRBV21-1 and TRBJ1-1. TRBV21-1 is an annotated pseudogene. CDR3 length: 16 amino acids. CDR3: CATPGWLAAGSTEAFF. The CDR3 nucleotides read TGTGCCACCCCTGGGTGGCTGGCCGCGGGGAGCACTGAAGCTTTCTTT.